This TCR beta chain comes out of a study of post-analysis software for immune sequencing data. Study-wide results and limits: Controls showed lower frequencies than patients for several TRBV segments, and TRBV5-6, TRBV5-1 and TRBV20-1 were among these.

The CDR3 covers 14 residues. The germline CDR1 and CDR2 sequences are LGHNT and FRNRAP. The V end lost 0 bases, the J end lost 11 bases, and 16 bases lay between the germline ends. Researchers reported that TCR beta cDNA libraries carried unique molecular identifiers. TCRdb ran MiXCR on the PCR reads and lists one entry per CDR3 protein. Here the sample spans approximately 730,000 distinct CDR3 sequences, around 45% being singletons. On this clonotype itself: Its specificity is unknown.

The source is a girl under 18 with multiple sclerosis. The V call is TRBV12-5, the J call TRBJ2-5, with D perhaps TRBD2 (6 bases). Sequenced sample: blood. CDR3 residues: CASGLVRGIGEQYF. For the CDR3, the DNA is TGTGCTAGTGGTTTGGTACGGGGGATAGGAGAGCAGTACTTC.